This T cell receptor (beta chain) was observed in a study of blood T cell repertoires in COVID-19. Study background: Material from acute and convalescent COVID-19 was sourced from the United States, Italy and Spain. Sources were T cells, B-cell-depleted T cells, or PBMCs; the material itself was cDNA or gDNA.

In the authors' methods: The assay estimated nucleated cells by amplifying reference gene primers. TCRdb keeps only in-frame clones here, not all; method: immunoSEQ multiplex PCR. The D gene and trimming were derived from the DNA, and the V and J assignments and clone size from that table. The sample shows some 230,000 clones, 83% of them seen only once. Germline CDR1 LGHDT, CDR2 YNNKEL (reference sequence). The trim removed 1 base at V and 3 bases at J, leaving 14 bases unmatched. This CDR3 has 19 amino acids. The specimen sequenced was peripheral blood. This clonotype was sampled from a woman between 50 and 59 years old with acute or convalescent COVID-19. V usage is TRBV3-1 (or the pseudogene TRBV3-2) and J usage is TRBJ2-4; TRBD2 matches 8 bases. The CDR3 loop is CASSQGGAGVIIGKNIQYF. The DNA of the CDR3 is TGTGCCAGCAGCCAAGGGGGAGCGGGAGTTATTATAGGCAAAAACATTCAGTACTTC.